Reported below is one T cell receptor beta chain. Its target is unknown. Sequenced by immunoSEQ multiplex PCR; TCRdb stores in-frame clones only, minus some. In the table there are 65,000 to 80,000 clones, less than 85% of which are singletons. The data were taken from a study of T cell clones after liver transplantation. Study-level information: As an antigen-independent comparator, third-party-reactive TCRbeta sequences came from pre-transplant mixed lymphocyte reactions. Patients counted as tolerant after at least one year off all immunosuppression, enzymes not exceeding twice normal. Samples came pre-transplant, pre-randomization before withdrawal, and post-randomization after withdrawal ended.

Germline lookup yields CDR1 SGHTA and CDR2 FQGNSA. V gave up 5 bases and J gave up 2 bases, with 11 bases separating them. The CDR3 consists of 14 residues. Study findings and constraints: In a couple of subjects, few donor cells limited the measurable donor-reactive repertoire.

Sample: CD4+ T cells from blood, taken at the 22-month timepoint. The chain combines TRBV7-2 with TRBJ2-3; D gene ambiguous. This receptor was identified in a human patient who received a liver transplant. A share of the T cells may be of graft donor origin. The DNA of the CDR3 is TGTGCCAGCAGCCAGAGGCGGCTCACAGATACGCAGTATTTT. It translates to CASSQRRLTDTQYF. Complete variable domain (other parts from reference TRBV7-2 and TRBJ2-3): GAGVSQSPSNKVTEKGKDVELRCDPISGHTALYWYRQSLGQGLEFLIYFQGNSAPDKSGLPSDRFSAERTGGSVSTLTIQRTQQEDSAVYLCASSQRRLTDTQYFGPGTRLTVL.